Below, 15 T cell receptor beta chains from the same sample are listed, as sequenced in a study of blood T cell repertoires in COVID-19. The method was immunoSEQ multiplex PCR; TCRdb's version includes in-frame clones alone and lacks a portion of them. The sample records some 170,000 clones, approximately 85% being singletons. The sequenced material came from PBMCs or T cells enriched from blood (not recorded which). These receptors came from a man in his forties who had recovered from COVID-19.

This chain joins TRBV19 and TRBJ1-5; 7 positions match TRBD1. The CDR3 runs to 15 residues. Per the germline V gene, CDR1 is LNHDA and CDR2 is SQIVND (reference sequence). The J segment lost 0 bases and the V segment lost 5 bases, leaving 4 bases of the junction unmatched. The CDR3: CASSGRQGSNQPQHF. DNA of the CDR3: TGTGCCAGTAGTGGAAGACAGGGTAGCAATCAGCCCCAGCATTTT.

The V gene is TRBV27, the J gene TRBJ1-4, with D perhaps matching TRBD1 (6 bases). Per the germline V gene, CDR1 is MNHEY and CDR2 is SMNVEV (reference sequence). Trimming left V 8 bases short and J 6 bases short, with 19 bases between. The CDR3 is 15 amino acids. The CDR3 DNA follows: TGTGCCAGCGGGGGCCCGAGGGAGGGTTATGAAAAACTGTTTTTT. Its protein product is CASGGPREGYEKLFF.

This chain links TRBV18 with TRBJ2-1; tentatively, D is TRBD1 (5 bases). The CDR3 sequence is 15 residues long. Between the trimmed V and J ends, which lost 3 bases and 3 bases, there was a span of 12 bases. The germline gives CDR1 KGHSH, CDR2 LQKENI. DNA of the CDR3: TGTGCCAGCTCACCTGTCGTCAGGGACTACAATGAGCAGTTCTTC. This sequence encodes CASSPVVRDYNEQFF.

The chain is built from TRBV25-1 and TRBJ1-1, with a tentative D call TRBD1 (6 bases). CDR3 length: 14 amino acids. Per the germline V gene, CDR1 is MGHDK and CDR2 is SYGVNS. Trimming shortened V by 0 bases and J by 6 bases, and 11 bases separated the two germline ends. The chain's CDR3 is CASSEYPHRAEAFF. The CDR3 region has the DNA TGTGCCAGCAGTGAATATCCCCACAGGGCTGAAGCTTTCTTT. Drawing the rest from reference TRBV25-1 and TRBJ1-1, the complete variable domain is EADIYQTPRYLVIGTGKKITLECSQTMGHDKMYWYQQDPGMELHLIHYSYGVNSTEKGDLSSESTVSRIRTEHFPLTLESARPSHTSQYLCASSEYPHRAEAFFGQGTRLTVV.

The chain uses TRBV28 and TRBJ1-1, with 8 bases fitting TRBD1. The CDR3 contains 17 residues. Germline loops: CDR1 MDHEN, CDR2 SYDVKM. J was trimmed by 4 bases and V by 3 bases; bases with no gene match: 13. This CDR3 is CASSLPGTGASVTEAFF. DNA for the CDR3: TGTGCCAGCAGTTTGCCCGGGACAGGCGCGAGTGTCACTGAAGCTTTCTTT.

This clone has only a few counts. The chain recombines TRBV12-5 with TRBJ1-1, with 7 bases identical to TRBD1. V lost 0 bases and J lost 4; bases outside the gene matches: 29. Germline CDR1 reads LGHNT; CDR2 reads FRNRAP. The CDR3 covers 23 residues. The CDR3 DNA is TGTGCTAGTGGTTTGGTAAGTTTCGGGACAGTGATATCTCGGGACAGATTGGGCACTGAAGCTTTCTTT. Translating gives CASGLVSFGTVISRDRLGTEAFF.

This chain uses TRBV3-1 (or the pseudogene TRBV3-2) with TRBJ1-3; D is uncertain. CDR3 length: 17 amino acids. The germline CDR1 and CDR2 sequences are LGHDT and YNNKEL (reference sequence). Trimming removed 1 base at V and 0 bases at J, with 13 bases between. This chain's CDR3 is CASSQGVTGLSGNTIYF. Here the CDR3 DNA reads TGTGCCAGCAGCCAAGGGGTGACTGGTCTCTCTGGAAACACCATATATTTT.

The chain carries TRBV19 and TRBJ2-7; D is ambiguous. The germline V gene has CDR1 LNHDA and CDR2 SQIVND (reference sequence). This CDR3 region has 14 residues. With 3 bases removed from V and 0 bases from J, the gap between germline ends came to 9 bases. The CDR3: CASSILVSSYEQYF. CDR3 sequence (DNA): TGTGCCAGTAGTATTCTAGTCAGCTCCTACGAGCAGTACTTC.

The rearrangement uses TRBV27 and TRBJ2-2; 10 bases match TRBD1. CDR1 and CDR2 from the germline V gene are MNHEY and SMNVEV (reference sequence). The V segment lost 5 bases and the J segment 7 bases; nucleotides outside the gene matches: 10. The CDR3 covers 16 residues. The CDR3 nucleotides read TGTGCCAGCAGTCCGCCGGGACAGGGGATGAGCGGGGAGCTGTTTTTT. This translates into CASSPPGQGMSGELFF.

This sequence joins TRBV25-1 and TRBJ1-4; D not resolved. V gave up 1 base and J gave up 8 bases, with 20 bases separating them. Germline loops: CDR1 MGHDK, CDR2 SYGVNS. This CDR3 is built from 17 residues. The CDR3 here is CASSEFSRAVLGEKLFF. The CDR3 bases are TGTGCCAGCAGTGAATTCTCGCGGGCGGTTCTGGGCGAAAAACTGTTTTTT.

This chain joins TRBV5-1 and TRBJ2-3; D perhaps matches TRBD2 (5 bases). Germline-derived CDR1 and CDR2 are SGHRS and YFSETQ. CDR3 length: 15 amino acids. V was shortened by 0 bases and J by 0 bases, with 8 bases between the two germline ends. In DNA, the CDR3 is TGCGCCAGCAGCTTGGAGGACTTTAGCACAGATACGCAGTATTTT. Its protein is CASSLEDFSTDTQYF.

J is TRBJ1-1 and V is TRBV28, with D uncertain. Trimming removed 5 bases from V and 7 bases from J, with 11 bases in between. The CDR3 spans 12 residues. Germline loops: CDR1 MDHEN, CDR2 SYDVKM. The DNA for the CDR3 is TGTGCCAGCAGTGCGTCTCGCCTTGAAGCTTTCTTT. Translation gives CASSASRLEAFF.

The chain links TRBV28 to TRBJ1-1; D unresolved. Trimming cost V 6 bases and J 5 bases, with 10 bases left between them. This CDR3 has 12 residues. Looked up from germline, CDR1 is MDHEN and CDR2 is SYDVKM. CDR3 amino acids: CASRSEETEAFF. For the CDR3, the DNA is TGTGCCAGCAGGTCCGAGGAAACTGAAGCTTTCTTT.

The CDR3 loop reads CASSASGTGGYQPQHF. DNA of the CDR3: TGTGCCAGCAGTGCGTCCGGGACAGGGGGTTATCAGCCCCAGCATTTT. The genes are TRBV27 and TRBJ1-5, with 11 nucleotides matching TRBD1. Germline CDR1 MNHEY, CDR2 SMNVEV (reference sequence). The CDR3 is made up of 16 amino acids. Unmatched junction bases numbered 8, after V lost 5 bases and J lost 5 bases.

V gene TRBV7-3 combines with J gene TRBJ2-2, with TRBD2 matching 8 bases. V lost 4 bases and J lost 4; bases outside the gene matches: 8. CDR3 length: 16 amino acids. Germline CDR1 reads SGHTA; CDR2 reads FQGTGA. The CDR3 reads CASSSGSGVSTGELFF. For the CDR3, the DNA is TGTGCCAGCAGCTCCGGTAGCGGGGTGAGCACCGGGGAGCTGTTTTTT.